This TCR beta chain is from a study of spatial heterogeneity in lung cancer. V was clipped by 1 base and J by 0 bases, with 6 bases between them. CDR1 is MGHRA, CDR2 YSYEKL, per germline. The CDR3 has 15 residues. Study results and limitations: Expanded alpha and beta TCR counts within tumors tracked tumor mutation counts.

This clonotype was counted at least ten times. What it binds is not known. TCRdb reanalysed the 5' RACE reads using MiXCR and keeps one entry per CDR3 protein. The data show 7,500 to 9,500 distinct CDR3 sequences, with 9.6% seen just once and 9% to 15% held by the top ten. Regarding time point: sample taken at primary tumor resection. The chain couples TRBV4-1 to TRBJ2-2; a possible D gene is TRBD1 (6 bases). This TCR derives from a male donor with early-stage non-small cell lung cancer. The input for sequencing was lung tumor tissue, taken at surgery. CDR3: CASSQGTANTGELFF. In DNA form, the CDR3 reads TGCGCCAGCAGCCAAGGGACAGCGAACACCGGGGAGCTGTTTTTT.